This record looks at one TCR beta chain sequence and its context. As yet, its antigen is unknown. The record originates from a study of cytomegalovirus exposure and HLA in healthy donors. Study background: It was reported in a later analysis that the same platform had been used for the roughly 110 validation repertoires as for the 550 to 750 first-cohort repertoires.

TCRdb keeps only in-frame clones here, not all; method: immunoSEQ multiplex PCR. This sample has around 150,000 clones, with about 90% found just once. General study findings and limits: Specific recognition of CMV antigens was confirmed in vitro for a few chains (all CMV-associated).

Sequences were obtained from PBMCs. This receptor was identified in a woman between 18 and 29 years old in good health and CMV-seropositive.

CDR3 coding DNA: TGTGCCAGCAGCTCTGGGGCGGGGGCCCGCACAGATACGCAGTATTTT. It is translated as CASSSGAGARTDTQYF. The chain is built from TRBV7-2 and TRBJ2-3; D is perhaps TRBD2 (7 bases). Trimming cost V 4 bases and J 1 base, with 15 bases left between them. Germline values: CDR1 SGHTA, CDR2 FQGNSA. The CDR3 length is 16 residues.